The 15 T cell receptor beta chains in this list originate from one sample, sequenced in a study of T cells in Graves' hyperthyroidism and ophthalmopathy (dated by TCRdb to between 2017 and 2020). The library was made by multiplex PCR. The sequencer was an Illumina HiSeq 2000. The TCR beta CDR3 regions were amplified from the RNA transcripts. The first round of RT-PCR for the TCR CDR3 was performed with the HTBI primer set and the Qiagen OneStep RT-PCR kit. The raw public reads went through TCRdb reprocessing: fastp at Q25, MiXCR clone calling, in-frame beta chains kept. Each entry merges the rows of one CDR3 protein and shows their most common DNA and genes. Across this sample there are roughly 260,000 distinct CDR3 sequences, with roughly 14% seen only once. The ten largest clones represent roughly 14% of the sample. The specimen was blood. These receptors were obtained from a woman aged 40 to 55 with Graves' hyperthyroidism that later progressed to Graves' ophthalmopathy.

This clonotype was seen ten or more times. The chain carries TRBV11-2 and TRBJ2-5, with TRBD2 matching 12 bases. Germline loops: CDR1 SGHAT, CDR2 FQNNGV. J lost 5 bases, V lost 1 base, and 14 bases had no gene match. CDR3 length equals 19 residues. CDR3 amino acids: CASSLGVAGLAGQRETQYF. DNA of the CDR3: TGTGCCAGCAGCTTAGGGGTAGCAGGACTAGCGGGGCAACGGGAGACCCAGTACTTC.

This clonotype was recorded at least ten times. In nucleotides, the CDR3 is TGTGCCAGCAGTTTAGCGGGACACGCGGACGGCACCATATATTTT. Amino acids: CASSLAGHADGTIYF. The gene calls are TRBV28 and TRBJ1-3; possibly TRBD1 for D (6 bases). Per the germline V gene, CDR1 is MDHEN and CDR2 is SYDVKM. Trimming pared 2 bases from V and 9 bases from J, leaving 17 bases between. This CDR3 has 15 residues.

There are many counts of this clonotype. The chain joins TRBV12-3 or TRBV12-4 to TRBJ2-3; weak D call: TRBD2 (6 bases). The CDR3 is 14 amino acids. Deletions cut 5 bases from V and 7 bases from J, with 16 bases between. For the CDR3, the DNA is TGTGCCAGCAGTCTCCGCGGGATGGGGTATACGCAGTATTTT. It encodes CASSLRGMGYTQYF.

This clonotype has ten or more counts. This chain connects TRBV5-1 to TRBJ2-1; 9 bases fit TRBD2. Germline CDR1 is SGHRS and CDR2 is YFSETQ. This CDR3 region has 16 residues. After removal of 0 bases from V and 8 bases from J, the junction contained 9 bases not matched to a gene. The CDR3 spells CASSLVAGEVGDEQFF. The CDR3, as DNA: TGCGCCAGCAGCTTGGTAGCGGGAGAAGTAGGGGATGAGCAGTTCTTC. Combining the CDR3 with reference TRBV5-1 and TRBJ2-1 gives the whole variable domain KAGVTQTPRYLIKTRGQQVTLSCSPISGHRSVSWYQQTPGQGLQFLFEYFSETQRNKGNFPGRFSGRQFSNSRSEMNVSTLELGDSALYLCASSLVAGEVGDEQFFGPGTRLTVL.

This clonotype showed up many times. The chain carries TRBV28 and TRBJ2-1, with 16 bases that match TRBD2. With 3 bases clipped from V and 10 bases from J, the junction kept 6 bases outside the gene matches. The CDR3 has 16 amino acids. CDR1 is MDHEN and CDR2 is SYDVKM in the germline V gene. DNA for the CDR3: TGTGCCAGCAGTTTGTTTCCGGGACTAGCGGGAGGGGAGCAGTTCTTC. It encodes CASSLFPGLAGGEQFF.

The chain joins TRBV24-1 to TRBJ1-4; D uncertain. Germline V gene sequence: CDR1 KGHDR, CDR2 SFDVKD. CDR3 length: 14 amino acids. V dropped 2 bases and J dropped 7 bases, with 10 bases sitting between them. The CDR3 is CATSDSPNSEKLFF. The CDR3 nucleotides read TGTGCCACCAGTGATTCTCCGAATAGTGAAAAACTGTTTTTT.

This clonotype has a count of ten or more. The rearrangement links TRBV5-1 to TRBJ2-5, with 9 positions matching TRBD2. Germline CDR1 SGHRS, CDR2 YFSETQ. V dropped 2 bases and J dropped 4; count of bases not matched to a gene: 6. CDR3 size: 15 residues. CDR3 loop: CASSLDGGLAETQYF. The CDR3 DNA reads as TGCGCCAGCAGCTTAGATGGGGGACTAGCAGAGACCCAGTACTTC. The full variable domain, its missing parts supplied by reference TRBV5-1 and TRBJ2-5, is KAGVTQTPRYLIKTRGQQVTLSCSPISGHRSVSWYQQTPGQGLQFLFEYFSETQRNKGNFPGRFSGRQFSNSRSEMNVSTLELGDSALYLCASSLDGGLAETQYFGPGTRLLVL.

This clonotype has ten or more counts. This chain joins TRBV4-1 and TRBJ2-3; D is possibly TRBD1 (5 bases). The length of the CDR3 is 19 residues. The germline V and J ends were trimmed by 3 bases and 4 bases, with 26 bases remaining between them. The germline V gene encodes CDR1 MGHRA and CDR2 YSYEKL. The CDR3 loop reads CASSQARFWGRQQSDTQYF. The CDR3 DNA reads TGCGCCAGCAGCCAGGCTCGCTTCTGGGGCCGACAACAATCAGATACGCAGTATTTT.

This clonotype was counted many times. The chain employs TRBV30 and TRBJ1-5; D is perhaps TRBD1 (5 bases). Trimming stripped 2 bases from V and 7 bases from J, with 18 bases between. The CDR3 runs 15 residues. Germline lookup yields CDR1 GTSNPN and CDR2 SVGIG (reference sequence). The CDR3 region is CAWSTLRGAGQPQHF. CDR3 sequence (DNA): TGTGCCTGGAGTACCCTAAGGGGCGCAGGGCAGCCCCAGCATTTT. The full variable domain, with the rest looked up from reference TRBV30 and TRBJ1-5, is SQTIHQWPATLVQPVGSPLSLECTVEGTSNPNLYWYRQAAGRGLQLLFYSVGIGQISSEVPQNLSASRPQDRQFILSSKKLLLSDSGFYLCAWSTLRGAGQPQHFGDGTRLSIL.

This clonotype appeared many times. CDR3 sequence (DNA): TGTGCCAGTCGTACCGGGGTAGGCGGGAGGAACACTGAAGCTTTCTTT. Translating gives CASRTGVGGRNTEAFF. The chain has TRBV19 and TRBJ1-1; D not certain. V was shortened by 8 bases and J by 1 base, with 20 bases between the two germline ends. This CDR3 is built from 16 residues. The V gene's germline CDR1 is LNHDA and CDR2 SQIVND (reference sequence). The whole variable domain, filled in from reference TRBV19 and TRBJ1-1, reads DGGITQSPKYLFRKEGQNVTLSCEQNLNHDAMYWYRQDPGQGLRLIYYSQIVNDFQKGDIAEGYSVSREKKESFPLTVTSAQKNPTAFYLCASRTGVGGRNTEAFFGQGTRLTVV.

This clonotype was detected only a few times. The chain links TRBV9 to TRBJ2-2, with D perhaps being TRBD1 or TRBD2 (5 bases each). CDR1 SGDLS and CDR2 YYNGEE come from the germline V gene. V lost 3 bases and J 3 bases, leaving 9 bases between the germline ends. The CDR3 runs 14 residues. In DNA form, the CDR3 reads TGTGCCAGCAGCGGTGGGACCCACACCGGGGAGCTGTTTTTT. The encoded protein is CASSGGTHTGELFF.

Many counts were recorded for this clonotype. The gene calls are TRBV11-2 and TRBJ2-1; 11 bases are shared with TRBD2. The J segment lost 2 bases and the V segment lost 5 bases, leaving 5 bases of the junction unmatched. This CDR3 contains 16 residues. Germline assignment: CDR1 SGHAT and CDR2 FQNNGV. This CDR3 reads CASSKIAGGPYNEQFF. The CDR3 coding sequence is TGTGCCAGCAGCAAAATAGCGGGAGGGCCCTACAATGAGCAGTTCTTC. Full variable domain (remainder filled in from reference TRBV11-2 and TRBJ2-1): EAGVAQSPRYKIIEKRQSVAFWCNPISGHATLYWYQQILGQGPKLLIQFQNNGVVDDSQLPKDRFSAERLKGVDSTLKIQPAKLEDSAVYLCASSKIAGGPYNEQFFGPGTRLTVL.

This clonotype was found many times. The rearrangement links TRBV12-3 or TRBV12-4 to TRBJ1-2; unclear D gene. This CDR3 comprises 12 residues. Trimming removed 7 bases at V and 4 bases at J, with 10 bases between. CDR3 nucleotide sequence: TGTGCCAGCACTCATCGGTTCTATGGCTACACCTTC. Translated, it gives CASTHRFYGYTF.

This clonotype was seen repeatedly, ten times or more. This rearrangement joins TRBV7-3 to TRBJ2-2; D is ambiguous. V lost 2 bases to trimming and J lost 0 bases, with 10 bases between them. Germline V gene data show CDR1 as SGHTA and CDR2 as FQGTGA. This CDR3 is built from 16 residues. CDR3 sequence (DNA): TGTGCCAGCAGCTTAGTGTGGCAGGCGAACACCGGGGAGCTGTTTTTT. Its protein product is CASSLVWQANTGELFF.

This clonotype was seen a handful of times. The chain is built from TRBV5-1 and TRBJ2-1; 10 bases map to TRBD2. The CDR3 spans 15 residues. Unmatched junction bases numbered 1, after V lost 2 bases and J lost 2 bases. CDR1 is SGHRS and CDR2 is YFSETQ in the germline V gene. DNA for the CDR3: TGCGCCAGCAGCTTCACTAGCGGGGCCTACAATGAGCAGTTCTTC. Amino acid sequence: CASSFTSGAYNEQFF. Combining the CDR3 with reference TRBV5-1 and TRBJ2-1 gives the whole variable domain KAGVTQTPRYLIKTRGQQVTLSCSPISGHRSVSWYQQTPGQGLQFLFEYFSETQRNKGNFPGRFSGRQFSNSRSEMNVSTLELGDSALYLCASSFTSGAYNEQFFGPGTRLTVL.